The clone carrying this T cell receptor beta chain was observed a few times. The data belong to a study of early T cells in non-severe SARS-CoV-2 infection. TCRdb called the 5' RACE reads again in MiXCR, with one record for every CDR3 protein. The sample lists approximately 120,000 distinct CDR3 sequences; under 15% were seen once. V lost 0 bases, J lost 9 bases, and 13 bases lay in between. There are 15 residues in the CDR3. Germline V gene sequence: CDR1 SGDLS, CDR2 YYNGEE. V usage is TRBV9 and J usage is TRBJ1-6; D unresolved. Material: whole blood. This receptor was obtained from an adult who was a healthcare worker with PCR-confirmed SARS-CoV-2 infection or an uninfected control (not recorded which). CDR3 DNA sequence: TGTGCCAGCAGCGTAGACGAAGGATTTAGTTCACCCCTCCACTTT. Translating gives CASSVDEGFSSPLHF.